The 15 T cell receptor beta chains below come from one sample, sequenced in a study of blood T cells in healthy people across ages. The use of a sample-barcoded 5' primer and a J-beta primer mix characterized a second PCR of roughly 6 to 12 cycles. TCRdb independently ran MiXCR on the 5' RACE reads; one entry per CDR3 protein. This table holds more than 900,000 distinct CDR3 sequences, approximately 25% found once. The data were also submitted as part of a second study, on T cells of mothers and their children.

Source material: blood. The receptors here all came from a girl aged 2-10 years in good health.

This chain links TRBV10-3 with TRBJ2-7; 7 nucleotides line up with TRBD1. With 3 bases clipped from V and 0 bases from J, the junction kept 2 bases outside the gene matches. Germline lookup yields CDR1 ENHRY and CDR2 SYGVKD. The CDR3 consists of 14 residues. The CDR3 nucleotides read TGTGCCATCAGTGACAGGACAGGCTCCTACGAGCAGTACTTC. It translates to CAISDRTGSYEQYF.

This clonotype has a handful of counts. The CDR3 is CAISAQLNYGYTF. CDR3 DNA sequence: TGTGCCATCAGTGCCCAGCTTAACTATGGCTACACCTTC. This chain uses TRBV10-3 with TRBJ1-2; unclear D gene. The CDR3 covers 13 residues. Trimming left V 4 bases short and J 1 base short, with 7 bases between. Per the germline V gene, CDR1 is ENHRY and CDR2 is SYGVKD.

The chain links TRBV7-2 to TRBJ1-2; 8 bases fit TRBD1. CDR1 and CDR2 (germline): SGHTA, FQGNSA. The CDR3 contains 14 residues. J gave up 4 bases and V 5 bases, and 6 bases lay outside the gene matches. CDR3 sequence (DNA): TGTGCCAGCAGCCCAGGGACAGGCCTCTATGGCTACACCTTC. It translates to CASSPGTGLYGYTF.

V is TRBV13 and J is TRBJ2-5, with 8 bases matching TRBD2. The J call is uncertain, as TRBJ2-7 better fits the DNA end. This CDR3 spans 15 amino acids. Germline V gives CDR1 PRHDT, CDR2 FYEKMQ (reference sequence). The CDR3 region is CASSSIAGSSYEQYF. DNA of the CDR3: TGTGCCAGCAGCTCAATAGCGGGGAGCTCCTACGAGCAGTACTTC.

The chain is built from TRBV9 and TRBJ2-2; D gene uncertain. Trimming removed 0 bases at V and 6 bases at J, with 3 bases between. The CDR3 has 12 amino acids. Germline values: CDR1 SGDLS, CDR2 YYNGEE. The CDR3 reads CASSVDPGELFF. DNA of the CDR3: TGTGCCAGCAGCGTAGACCCCGGGGAGCTGTTTTTT.

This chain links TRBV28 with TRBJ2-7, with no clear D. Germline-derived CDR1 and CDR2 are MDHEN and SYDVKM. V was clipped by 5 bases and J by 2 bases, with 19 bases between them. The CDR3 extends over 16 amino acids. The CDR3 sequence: CASSVVGVDLTYEQYF. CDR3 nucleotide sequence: TGTGCCAGCAGTGTAGTGGGTGTAGACCTAACCTACGAGCAGTACTTC.

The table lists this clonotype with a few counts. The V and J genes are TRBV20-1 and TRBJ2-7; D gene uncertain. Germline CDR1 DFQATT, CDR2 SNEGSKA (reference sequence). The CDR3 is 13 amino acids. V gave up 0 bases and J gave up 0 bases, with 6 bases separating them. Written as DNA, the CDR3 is TGCAGTGCTAGAGAGGCAAACTCCTACGAGCAGTACTTC. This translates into CSAREANSYEQYF.

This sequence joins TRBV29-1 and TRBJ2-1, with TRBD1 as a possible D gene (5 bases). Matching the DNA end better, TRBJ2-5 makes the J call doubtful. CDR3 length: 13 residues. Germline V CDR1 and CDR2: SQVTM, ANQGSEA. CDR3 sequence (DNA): TGCAGCGTTCGACAGACTCCTCAAGAGACCCAGTACTTC. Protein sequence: CSVRQTPQETQYF.

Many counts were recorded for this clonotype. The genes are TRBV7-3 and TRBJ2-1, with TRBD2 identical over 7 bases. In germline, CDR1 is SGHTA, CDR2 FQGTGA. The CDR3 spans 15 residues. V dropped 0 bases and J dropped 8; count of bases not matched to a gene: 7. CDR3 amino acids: CASSLTSGRFDEQFF. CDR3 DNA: TGTGCCAGCAGCTTAACGTCCGGGAGGTTCGATGAGCAGTTCTTC.

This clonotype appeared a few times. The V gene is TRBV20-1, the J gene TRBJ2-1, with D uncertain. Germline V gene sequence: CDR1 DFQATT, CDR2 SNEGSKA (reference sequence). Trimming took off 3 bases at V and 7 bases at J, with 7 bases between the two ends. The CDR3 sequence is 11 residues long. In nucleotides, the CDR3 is TGCAGTGCTAGGGTCGAGAATGAGCAGTTCTTC. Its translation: CSARVENEQFF.

This CDR3 reads CASSWVSNEQFF. CDR3 nucleotides: TGTGCCAGCAGTTGGGTCTCGAATGAGCAGTTCTTC. The V call is TRBV6-6, the J call TRBJ2-1; D is unresolved. The length of the CDR3 is 12 residues. Trimming took off 4 bases at V and 7 bases at J, with 8 bases between the two ends. Per germline, CDR1 MNHNY and CDR2 SVGAGI (reference sequence).

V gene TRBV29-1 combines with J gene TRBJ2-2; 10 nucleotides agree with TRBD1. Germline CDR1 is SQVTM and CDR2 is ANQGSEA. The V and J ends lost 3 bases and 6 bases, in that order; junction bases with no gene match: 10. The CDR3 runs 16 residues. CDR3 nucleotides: TGCAGCGTTGATTATGAGGGACAGGGGCTAGCCGGGGAGCTGTTTTTT. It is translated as CSVDYEGQGLAGELFF.

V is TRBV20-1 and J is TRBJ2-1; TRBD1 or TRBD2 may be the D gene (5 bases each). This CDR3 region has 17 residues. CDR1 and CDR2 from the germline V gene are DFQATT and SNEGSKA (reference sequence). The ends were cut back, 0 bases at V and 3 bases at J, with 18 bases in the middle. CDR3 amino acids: CSARDAEGRASYNEQFF. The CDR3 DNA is TGCAGTGCTAGAGATGCCGAGGGCAGGGCCAGCTACAATGAGCAGTTCTTC.

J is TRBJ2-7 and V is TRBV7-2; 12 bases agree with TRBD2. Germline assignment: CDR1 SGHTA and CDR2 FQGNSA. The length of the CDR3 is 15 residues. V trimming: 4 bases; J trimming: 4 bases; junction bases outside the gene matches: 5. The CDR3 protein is CASSYWTSGNYEQYF. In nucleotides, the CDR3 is TGTGCCAGCAGCTATTGGACTAGCGGGAATTACGAGCAGTACTTC.

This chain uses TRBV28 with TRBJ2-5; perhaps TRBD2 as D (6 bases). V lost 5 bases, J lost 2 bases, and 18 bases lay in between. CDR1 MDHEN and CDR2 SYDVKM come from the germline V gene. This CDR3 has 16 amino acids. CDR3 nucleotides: TGTGCCAGCAGTCCACCCCTAGGGGCGGGGCAAGAGACCCAGTACTTC. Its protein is CASSPPLGAGQETQYF.